This T cell receptor (beta chain) is drawn from a study of T-cell reconstitution after alpha-beta-depleted transplantation in children. Broader study findings: Expanded clones from the graft, numbering several hundred, reportedly supplied alpha-beta T cells about two months after transplant. One year post-transplant, T-cell counts and diversity were largely derived from T cells produced anew.

J gave up 5 bases and V 5 bases, and 10 bases lay outside the gene matches. Germline-derived CDR1 and CDR2 are LGHDT and YNNKEL (reference sequence). There are 16 residues in the CDR3. A library of TCRbeta sequences, prepared with unique molecular identifiers, was generated. TCRdb ran MiXCR on the PCR reads and lists one entry per CDR3 protein. The table records 700,000 to 950,000 distinct CDR3 sequences, roughly 16% of them present only once. About this clonotype itself: Its antigen is unidentified.

Sequencing used PBMCs, mostly from graft donor cells, obtained 360 days after TCRalphabeta/CD19-depleted stem cell transplant. The sequence came from a male patient between 5 and 17 years old who had a stem cell transplant for acute lymphoblastic leukemia, so the T cells may come from the graft donor. This chain connects TRBV3-1 to TRBJ2-2, with 8 nucleotides matching TRBD2. CDR3 nucleotides: TGTGCCAGCAGCTTCGTCGGGAGGGCGAGGACCGGGGAGCTGTTTTTT. It encodes CASSFVGRARTGELFF.